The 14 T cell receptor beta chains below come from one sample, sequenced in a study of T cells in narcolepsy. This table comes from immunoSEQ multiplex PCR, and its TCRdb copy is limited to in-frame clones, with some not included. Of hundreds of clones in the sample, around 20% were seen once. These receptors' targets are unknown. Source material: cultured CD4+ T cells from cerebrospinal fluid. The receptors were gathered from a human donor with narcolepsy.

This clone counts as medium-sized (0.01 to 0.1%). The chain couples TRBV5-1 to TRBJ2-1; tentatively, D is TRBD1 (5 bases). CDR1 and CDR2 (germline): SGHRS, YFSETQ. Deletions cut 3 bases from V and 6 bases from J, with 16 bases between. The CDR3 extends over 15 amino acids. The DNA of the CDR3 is TGCGCCAGCAGCTATGGGGCAGGAGTCACCAATGAGCAGTTCTTC. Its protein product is CASSYGAGVTNEQFF.

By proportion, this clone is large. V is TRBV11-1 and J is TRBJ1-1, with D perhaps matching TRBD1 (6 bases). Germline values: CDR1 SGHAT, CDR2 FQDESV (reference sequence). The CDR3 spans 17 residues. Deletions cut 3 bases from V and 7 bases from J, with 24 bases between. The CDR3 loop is CASSFGIGGAQRLEAFF. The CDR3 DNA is TGTGCCAGCAGCTTTGGCATCGGGGGGGCCCAAAGACTTGAAGCTTTCTTT.

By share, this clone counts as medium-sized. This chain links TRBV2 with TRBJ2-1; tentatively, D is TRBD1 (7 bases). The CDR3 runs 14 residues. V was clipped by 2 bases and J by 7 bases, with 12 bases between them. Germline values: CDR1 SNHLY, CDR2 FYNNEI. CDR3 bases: TGTGCCAGCAGTGAAACCAGGGGGGCGAATGAGCAGTTCTTC. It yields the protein CASSETRGANEQFF.

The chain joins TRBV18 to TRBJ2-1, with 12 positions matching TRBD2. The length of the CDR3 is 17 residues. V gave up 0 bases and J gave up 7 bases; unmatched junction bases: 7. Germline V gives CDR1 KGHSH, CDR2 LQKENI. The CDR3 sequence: CASSPPFLAGGANEQFF. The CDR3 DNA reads TGTGCCAGCTCACCACCATTTCTAGCGGGAGGGGCGAATGAGCAGTTCTTC.

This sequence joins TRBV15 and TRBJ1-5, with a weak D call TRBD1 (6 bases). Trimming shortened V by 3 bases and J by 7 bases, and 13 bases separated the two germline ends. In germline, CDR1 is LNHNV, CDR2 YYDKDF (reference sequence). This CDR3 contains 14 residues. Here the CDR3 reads CATSRERGGQPQHF. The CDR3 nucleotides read TGTGCCACCAGCAGGGAGAGGGGGGGGCAGCCCCAGCATTTT.

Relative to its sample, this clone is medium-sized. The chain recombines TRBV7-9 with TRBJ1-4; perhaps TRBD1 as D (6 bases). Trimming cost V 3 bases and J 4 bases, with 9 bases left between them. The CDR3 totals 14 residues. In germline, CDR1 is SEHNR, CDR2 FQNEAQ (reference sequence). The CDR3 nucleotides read TGTGCCAGCAGCTTGGGACAAGATAATGAAAAACTGTTTTTT. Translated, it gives CASSLGQDNEKLFF.

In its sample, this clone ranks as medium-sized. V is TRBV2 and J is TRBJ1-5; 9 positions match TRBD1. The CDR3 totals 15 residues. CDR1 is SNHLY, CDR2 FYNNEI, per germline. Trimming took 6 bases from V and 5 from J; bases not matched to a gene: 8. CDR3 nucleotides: TGTGCCAGCAGGACGGGACAGGGAGAATATCAGCCCCAGCATTTT. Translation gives CASRTGQGEYQPQHF.

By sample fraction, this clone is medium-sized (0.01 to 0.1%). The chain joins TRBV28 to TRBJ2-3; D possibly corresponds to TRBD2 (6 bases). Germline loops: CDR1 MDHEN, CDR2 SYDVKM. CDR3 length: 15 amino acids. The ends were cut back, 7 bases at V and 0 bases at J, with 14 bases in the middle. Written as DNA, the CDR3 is TGTGCCAGCATCCACTCGGGAGAGAGCACAGATACGCAGTATTTT. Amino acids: CASIHSGESTDTQYF.

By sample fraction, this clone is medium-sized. The CDR3 DNA follows: TGTGCCAGCAGTGAAAGGGGACTAGCGGGATTTAGTGAGCAGTTCTTC. The encoded protein is CASSERGLAGFSEQFF. The V call is TRBV6-1, the J call TRBJ2-1; 13 nucleotides match TRBD2. Trimming took 2 bases from V and 9 from J; bases not matched to a gene: 7. The length of the CDR3 is 16 residues. Germline V gene sequence: CDR1 MNHNS, CDR2 SASEGT.

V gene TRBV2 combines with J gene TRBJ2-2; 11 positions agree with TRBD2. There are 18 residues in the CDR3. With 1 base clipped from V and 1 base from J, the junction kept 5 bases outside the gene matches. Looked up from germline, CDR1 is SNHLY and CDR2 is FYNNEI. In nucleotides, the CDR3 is TGTGCCAGCAGTGAAGTCCGGCTAGCGGGAGGGAACACCGGGGAGCTGTTTTTT. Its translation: CASSEVRLAGGNTGELFF.

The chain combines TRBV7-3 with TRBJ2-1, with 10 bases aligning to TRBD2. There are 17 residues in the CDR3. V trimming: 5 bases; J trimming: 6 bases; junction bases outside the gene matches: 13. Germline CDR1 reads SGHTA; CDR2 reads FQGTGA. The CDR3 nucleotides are TGTGCCAGCAGCGCCGCCTCTAGCGGGAGAATTACCAATGAGCAGTTCTTC. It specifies CASSAASSGRITNEQFF.

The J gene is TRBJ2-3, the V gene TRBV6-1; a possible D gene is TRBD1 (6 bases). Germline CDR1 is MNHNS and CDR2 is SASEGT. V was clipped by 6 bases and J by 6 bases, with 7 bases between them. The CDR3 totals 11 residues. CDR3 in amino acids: CASRQGDTQYF. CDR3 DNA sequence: TGTGCCAGCAGGCAGGGGGATACGCAGTATTTT.

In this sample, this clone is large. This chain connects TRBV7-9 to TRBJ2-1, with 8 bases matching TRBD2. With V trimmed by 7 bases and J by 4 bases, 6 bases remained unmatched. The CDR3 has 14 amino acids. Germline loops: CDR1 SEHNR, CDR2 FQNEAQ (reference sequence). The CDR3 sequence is CASNIAGGYNEQFF. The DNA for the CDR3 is TGTGCCAGCAATATCGCGGGAGGATACAATGAGCAGTTCTTC.

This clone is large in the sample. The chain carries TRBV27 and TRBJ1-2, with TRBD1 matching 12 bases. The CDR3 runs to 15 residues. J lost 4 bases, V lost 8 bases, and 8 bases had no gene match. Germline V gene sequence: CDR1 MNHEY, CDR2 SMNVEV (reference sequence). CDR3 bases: TGTGCCAGCGGAATACGGGACAGGGGGCCCTATGGCTACACCTTC. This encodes CASGIRDRGPYGYTF.